The present T cell receptor (beta chain) was sequenced within a study of metastatic and nonmetastatic thyroid tumors. On the study more broadly: Comparison of repertoires was carried out across blood and tumor or nodule tissue from malignant and benign thyroid patients.

Among the patients, none had received any treatment before thyroid surgery. This clone was observed a few times. Its specificity is unknown. General study results and limits: Compared with benign nodules, malignant thyroid tumors were reported to have significantly higher TCR beta diversity in both blood and tumor.

Original methodology: Built for papillary thyroid cancer, a distant-metastasis classifier drew on CDR3 differences across clinicopathological groups. TCRdb used MiXCR to call clones anew from the PCR reads. These V and J calls rely on TCRdb rather than the paper's analysis. The table lists 30,000 to 40,000 clones, around a third of them singletons. This TCR came from a female donor with papillary thyroid cancer or a benign thyroid nodule (not recorded which). Some clones in this sample may be carry-over from other donors' samples. The sample comprised tumor tissue.

CDR3 DNA sequence: TGTGCCAGCAGAGAGACAGGGGCAAATTCACCCCTCCACTTT. Residues: CASRETGANSPLHF. The gene calls are TRBV6-1 and TRBJ1-6, with 8 bases that match TRBD1. With 6 bases clipped from V and 7 bases from J, the junction kept 5 bases outside the gene matches. Germline V gives CDR1 MNHNS, CDR2 SASEGT. This CDR3 is built from 14 residues.